These T cell receptor beta chains were read from a single sample in a study of cytomegalovirus exposure and HLA in healthy donors. Method: immunoSEQ multiplex PCR; TCRdb's copy keeps in-frame clones and lacks some. Altogether about 200,000 clones are present, around 80% being singletons, with the ten largest covering about 4.6%. The sequenced material came from PBMCs. Every receptor here comes from a woman in her 30s in good health and CMV-seropositive. The CDR3 runs from the conserved cysteine through the conserved F or W. Fields, in order: CDR3 DNA, CDR3 protein, V gene, D gene, J gene, clone size. D genes are given only for firm matches. Clone size appears in some rows only: once, few, many, or a class for an expanded clone.

CDR3nt: TGCGCCAGCAGCCAACTTCCCGGGGGGCTAGCGGGAAATGAGCAGTTCTTC
CDR3aa: CASSQLPGGLAGNEQFF
v_gene: TRBV4-1
d_gene: TRBD2
j_gene: TRBJ2-1
abundance: -

CDR3nt: TGCGCCAGCAGCGGGACCGGGACTAGCATGGATACGCAGTATTTT
CDR3aa: CASSGTGTSMDTQYF
v_gene: TRBV5-1
d_gene: TRBD2
j_gene: TRBJ2-3
abundance: few

CDR3nt: TGTGCCAGCAGCCAAGAGCAGGGGTATGGCTACGAGCAGTACTTC
CDR3aa: CASSQEQGYGYEQYF
v_gene: TRBV4-2
d_gene: -
j_gene: TRBJ2-7
abundance: -

CDR3nt: TGTGCCATCAGCCCTGTCCGGGAGAACACTGAAGCTTTCTTT
CDR3aa: CAISPVRENTEAFF
v_gene: TRBV10-3
d_gene: -
j_gene: TRBJ1-1
abundance: -

CDR3nt: TGCGCCAGCAGCCAAGGCGGGAGCGGGTCCTACGAGCAGTACTTC
CDR3aa: CASSQGGSGSYEQYF
v_gene: TRBV4-1
d_gene: TRBD2
j_gene: TRBJ2-7
abundance: -

CDR3nt: TGCGCCAGCAGCTTGGTAGGCAGTCCCAGGGGTGGCTACACCTTC
CDR3aa: CASSLVGSPRGGYTF
v_gene: TRBV5-1
d_gene: -
j_gene: TRBJ1-2
abundance: once

CDR3nt: TGTGCCAGCAGCTTGGGAGCGGGAGAATCAGATACGCAGTATTTT
CDR3aa: CASSLGAGESDTQYF
v_gene: TRBV5-6
d_gene: TRBD2
j_gene: TRBJ2-3
abundance: -

CDR3nt: TGCGCCAGCAGCCGGAATACTGACTCCCAACAAGAGACCCAGTACTTC
CDR3aa: CASSRNTDSQQETQYF
v_gene: TRBV4-1
d_gene: -
j_gene: TRBJ2-5
abundance: -

CDR3nt: TGCGCCAGCAGCCAGACCCGGGACAGGGACTACGAGCAGTACTTC
CDR3aa: CASSQTRDRDYEQYF
v_gene: TRBV4-3
d_gene: TRBD1
j_gene: TRBJ2-7
abundance: -

CDR3nt: TGTGCCAGCAGCTTGGGTCTCGGTCGAAGCGGGTGGAGGTACGAGCAGTACTTC
CDR3aa: CASSLGLGRSGWRYEQYF
v_gene: TRBV5-4
d_gene: -
j_gene: TRBJ2-7
abundance: -

CDR3nt: TGCGCCAGCAGCCCCTACCCAGGGAACGGGGAGCTGTTTTTT
CDR3aa: CASSPYPGNGELFF
v_gene: TRBV4-3
d_gene: -
j_gene: TRBJ2-2
abundance: once

CDR3nt: TGTGCCAGCAGCTCGACGACAGGGGACTACGAGCAGTACTTC
CDR3aa: CASSSTTGDYEQYF
v_gene: TRBV5-4
d_gene: TRBD1
j_gene: TRBJ2-7
abundance: -

CDR3nt: TGTGCCAGCAGCCTGAGGCTAACCCCTGAAGCTTTCTTT
CDR3aa: CASSLRLTPEAFF
v_gene: TRBV7-8
d_gene: -
j_gene: TRBJ1-1
abundance: -

CDR3nt: TGTGCCAGCAGTCTAGCGGGACAGGGGGCACTAGCAGATACGCAGTATTTT
CDR3aa: CASSLAGQGALADTQYF
v_gene: TRBV27
d_gene: TRBD1
j_gene: TRBJ2-3
abundance: -

CDR3nt: TGCAGCGTTTTTGGCAGGGCTGGGGAGACCCAGTACTTC
CDR3aa: CSVFGRAGETQYF
v_gene: TRBV29-1
d_gene: -
j_gene: TRBJ2-5
abundance: -

CDR3nt: TGTGCCAGCAGCTTGAGGGAGAGATATAATGAAAAACTGTTTTTT
CDR3aa: CASSLRERYNEKLFF
v_gene: TRBV5-4
d_gene: -
j_gene: TRBJ1-4
abundance: -

CDR3nt: TGTGCCTGGAGTCCTATCCTCCAGGGGGCTAATGAAAAACTGTTTTTT
CDR3aa: CAWSPILQGANEKLFF
v_gene: TRBV30
d_gene: TRBD1
j_gene: TRBJ1-4
abundance: -

CDR3nt: TGTGCCATCAGTTCGACTACCCCCTACGAGCAGTACTTC
CDR3aa: CAISSTTPYEQYF
v_gene: TRBV10-3
d_gene: -
j_gene: TRBJ2-7
abundance: few

CDR3nt: TGTGCCAGCAGCCCCTCCCTGCCTCGGGGGGGGGAGCAGTACTTC
CDR3aa: CASSPSLPRGGEQYF
v_gene: TRBV7-9
d_gene: TRBD2
j_gene: TRBJ2-7
abundance: -

CDR3nt: TGTGCCAGCAGCTTGGAGGGGGGGGCAACTAATGAAAAACTGTTTTTT
CDR3aa: CASSLEGGATNEKLFF
v_gene: TRBV5-4
d_gene: -
j_gene: TRBJ1-4
abundance: few

CDR3nt: TGTGCCAGCACCCTTCCGGGACTAGCTCACCCGAACACCGGGGAGCTGTTTTTT
CDR3aa: CASTLPGLAHPNTGELFF
v_gene: TRBV7-9
d_gene: TRBD2
j_gene: TRBJ2-2
abundance: -

CDR3nt: TGTGCCAGCAGTTACTCCCGGGAGCAGTTCTTC
CDR3aa: CASSYSREQFF
v_gene: TRBV6-6
d_gene: -
j_gene: TRBJ2-1
abundance: few

CDR3nt: TGTGCCAGCAGCACCGGGACAGGCTCTGGAAACACCATATATTTT
CDR3aa: CASSTGTGSGNTIYF
v_gene: TRBV7-7
d_gene: TRBD1
j_gene: TRBJ1-3
abundance: once

CDR3nt: TGTGCCAGCAGCCAAGGATCGGGGGGAAGCTCCTACAATGAGCAGTTCTTC
CDR3aa: CASSQGSGGSSYNEQFF
v_gene: TRBV7-7
d_gene: TRBD2
j_gene: TRBJ2-1
abundance: -

CDR3nt: TGTGCCAGCAGCTTATCCGGGACAGACTCCTACGAGCAGTACTTC
CDR3aa: CASSLSGTDSYEQYF
v_gene: TRBV7-2
d_gene: TRBD1
j_gene: TRBJ2-7
abundance: -

CDR3nt: TGTGCCAGCACCAACCCGGGGGAGCGATCCTACGAGCAGTACTTC
CDR3aa: CASTNPGERSYEQYF
v_gene: TRBV11-2
d_gene: -
j_gene: TRBJ2-7
abundance: -

CDR3nt: TGCGCCAGCAGCCACCGGGGGGCCAATTTCGGGAACACTGAAGCTTTCTTT
CDR3aa: CASSHRGANFGNTEAFF
v_gene: TRBV4-1
d_gene: -
j_gene: TRBJ1-1
abundance: -

CDR3nt: TGTGCCAGCAGCTTTCCAGACACAGGTGAAGCTTTCTTT
CDR3aa: CASSFPDTGEAFF
v_gene: TRBV5-5
d_gene: -
j_gene: TRBJ1-1
abundance: -

CDR3nt: TGTGCCAGCAGCTTAAGACCTAGCGGGAGTTTTGGCGGGGAGCTGTTTTTT
CDR3aa: CASSLRPSGSFGGELFF
v_gene: TRBV7-2
d_gene: TRBD2
j_gene: TRBJ2-2
abundance: -

CDR3nt: TGTGCCAGCAGCCCCCGATCTTGGGGGGGCGAGGAAAAACTGTTTTTT
CDR3aa: CASSPRSWGGEEKLFF
v_gene: TRBV9
d_gene: -
j_gene: TRBJ1-4
abundance: -

CDR3nt: TGTGCCAGCGCGGCTAGCAGAAGCACAGATACGCAGTATTTT
CDR3aa: CASAASRSTDTQYF
v_gene: TRBV11-3
d_gene: -
j_gene: TRBJ2-3
abundance: -

CDR3nt: TGTGCCAGCAGACAGGGGGCGAAATACGAGCAGTACTTC
CDR3aa: CASRQGAKYEQYF
v_gene: TRBV6-1
d_gene: TRBD1
j_gene: TRBJ2-7
abundance: -

CDR3nt: TGCAGCGTTGAAGTTCAGGACACCTACAGAGAGCAGTTCTTC
CDR3aa: CSVEVQDTYREQFF
v_gene: TRBV29-1
d_gene: -
j_gene: TRBJ2-1
abundance: once

CDR3nt: TGTGCCAGCAGCTTAGAGCTAGGGGACACTGAAGCTTTCTTT
CDR3aa: CASSLELGDTEAFF
v_gene: TRBV11-2
d_gene: -
j_gene: TRBJ1-1
abundance: -

CDR3nt: TGTGCCAGCAGTGAGGTGCAGGGAGGATCACCCCTCCACTTT
CDR3aa: CASSEVQGGSPLHF
v_gene: TRBV6-1
d_gene: -
j_gene: TRBJ1-6
abundance: -

CDR3nt: TGCGCCAGCAGCTTTGGTTCGCGGGTCCCCTACGAGCAGTACTTC
CDR3aa: CASSFGSRVPYEQYF
v_gene: TRBV5-1
d_gene: -
j_gene: TRBJ2-7
abundance: -

CDR3nt: TGCGCCAGCAGCCAAACCCTAGCGGGAGGGACCAATCCTAGGGGCGAGCAGTACTTC
CDR3aa: CASSQTLAGGTNPRGEQYF
v_gene: TRBV4-3
d_gene: TRBD2
j_gene: TRBJ2-7
abundance: -

CDR3nt: TGCGCCAGCAGCCACGACAGGGGAGGGACCGGGGAGCTGTTTTTT
CDR3aa: CASSHDRGGTGELFF
v_gene: TRBV5-1
d_gene: -
j_gene: TRBJ2-2
abundance: -

CDR3nt: TGTGCCAGCAGCTTCAAACAGGGGGCAGGTGGCTACACCTTC
CDR3aa: CASSFKQGAGGYTF
v_gene: TRBV5-4
d_gene: TRBD1
j_gene: TRBJ1-2
abundance: -

CDR3nt: TGTGCCAGTAGTATACCAGGGGGCCACGAGCAGTACTTC
CDR3aa: CASSIPGGHEQYF
v_gene: TRBV19
d_gene: TRBD1
j_gene: TRBJ2-7
abundance: -

CDR3nt: TGTGCCAGTATCTCACAACACAGGGGAGGCGGTACTAATGAAAAACTGTTTTTT
CDR3aa: CASISQHRGGGTNEKLFF
v_gene: TRBV19
d_gene: TRBD1
j_gene: TRBJ1-4
abundance: -

CDR3nt: TGTGCCAGCAGCTCTCCGGGACTAGAGTACGAGCAGTACTTC
CDR3aa: CASSSPGLEYEQYF
v_gene: TRBV7-9
d_gene: TRBD2
j_gene: TRBJ2-7
abundance: -

CDR3nt: TGTGCCAGTAAGATTAACAGGGGGCTGGAGACCCAGTACTTC
CDR3aa: CASKINRGLETQYF
v_gene: TRBV19
d_gene: TRBD1
j_gene: TRBJ2-5
abundance: -

CDR3nt: TGTGCCAGCAGTTCCACTAGCCGGAAAGAGACCCAGTACTTC
CDR3aa: CASSSTSRKETQYF
v_gene: TRBV2
d_gene: -
j_gene: TRBJ2-5
abundance: -

CDR3nt: TGTGCCAGCTCACCTGGAGGGATCCTACGGGAGCAGTACTTC
CDR3aa: CASSPGGILREQYF
v_gene: TRBV18
d_gene: -
j_gene: TRBJ2-7
abundance: -

CDR3nt: TGTGCCTGGAGTGTTGGGGGGTGGCAAGAGACCCAGTACTTC
CDR3aa: CAWSVGGWQETQYF
v_gene: TRBV30
d_gene: -
j_gene: TRBJ2-5
abundance: -

CDR3nt: TGTGCCAGCAGCTATGGACTAGGAGGCTCCTACGAGCAGTACTTC
CDR3aa: CASSYGLGGSYEQYF
v_gene: TRBV7-6
d_gene: TRBD2
j_gene: TRBJ2-7
abundance: once

CDR3nt: TGCGCCAGCAGCAGCCCCCGGGGGGGAGAAAAACTGTTTTTT
CDR3aa: CASSSPRGGEKLFF
v_gene: TRBV5-1
d_gene: -
j_gene: TRBJ1-4
abundance: -

CDR3nt: TGTGCCAGCAGCTTTTCGCCGGACGAGCAGTACTTC
CDR3aa: CASSFSPDEQYF
v_gene: TRBV5-4
d_gene: -
j_gene: TRBJ2-7
abundance: once

CDR3nt: TGTGCCAGCAGCCTGGAGGTAGCGGGCCGGAATGAGCAGTTCTTC
CDR3aa: CASSLEVAGRNEQFF
v_gene: TRBV14
d_gene: TRBD2
j_gene: TRBJ2-1
abundance: -

CDR3nt: TGTGCCAGCCGGTGGCAGGGGGCCTACGAGCAGTACTTC
CDR3aa: CASRWQGAYEQYF
v_gene: TRBV5-5
d_gene: TRBD1
j_gene: TRBJ2-7
abundance: -

CDR3nt: TGTGCCAGCAGCTTGGTCCAGGCACCCTTCTACGAGCAGTACTTC
CDR3aa: CASSLVQAPFYEQYF
v_gene: TRBV7-9
d_gene: -
j_gene: TRBJ2-7
abundance: few

CDR3nt: TGTGCCAGCAGTTACAGACCGACAGTAGGGACTGAAGCTTTCTTT
CDR3aa: CASSYRPTVGTEAFF
v_gene: TRBV6-5
d_gene: -
j_gene: TRBJ1-1
abundance: once

CDR3nt: TGTGCCAGCAGTTTACTTACCCTGAAGACTAGCCAGGGGAATGAGCAGTTCTTC
CDR3aa: CASSLLTLKTSQGNEQFF
v_gene: TRBV27
d_gene: -
j_gene: TRBJ2-1
abundance: -

CDR3nt: TGTGCCAGCCAGAGGACAGACCACACAGATACGCAGTATTTT
CDR3aa: CASQRTDHTDTQYF
v_gene: TRBV6-5
d_gene: -
j_gene: TRBJ2-3
abundance: -

CDR3nt: TGTGCCAGCAGCTTCGGGACTGCGAACACCGGGGAGCTGTTTTTT
CDR3aa: CASSFGTANTGELFF
v_gene: TRBV5-6
d_gene: -
j_gene: TRBJ2-2
abundance: -

CDR3nt: TGTGCCAGCAGCTTAGCCAACAATGAGCAGTTCTTC
CDR3aa: CASSLANNEQFF
v_gene: TRBV11-2
d_gene: -
j_gene: TRBJ2-1
abundance: -